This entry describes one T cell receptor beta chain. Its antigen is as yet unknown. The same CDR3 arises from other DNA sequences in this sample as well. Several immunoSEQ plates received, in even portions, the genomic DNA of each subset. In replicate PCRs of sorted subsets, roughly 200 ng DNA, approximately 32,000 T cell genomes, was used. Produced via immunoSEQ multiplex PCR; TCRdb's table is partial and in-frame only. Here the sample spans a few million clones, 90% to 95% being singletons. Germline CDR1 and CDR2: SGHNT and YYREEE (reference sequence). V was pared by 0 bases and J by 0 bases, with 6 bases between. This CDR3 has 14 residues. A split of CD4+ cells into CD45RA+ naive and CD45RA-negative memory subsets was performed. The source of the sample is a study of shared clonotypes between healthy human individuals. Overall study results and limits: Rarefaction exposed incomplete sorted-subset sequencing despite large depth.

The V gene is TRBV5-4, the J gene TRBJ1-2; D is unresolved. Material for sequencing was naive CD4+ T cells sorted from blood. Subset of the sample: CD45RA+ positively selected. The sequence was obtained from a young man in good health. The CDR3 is CASSLAGPNYGYTF. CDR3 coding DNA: TGTGCCAGCAGCTTGGCCGGCCCTAACTATGGCTACACCTTC.